These 13 T cell receptor beta chains share one sample of origin, sequenced in a study of blood T cell repertoires in COVID-19. The data were produced by immunoSEQ multiplex PCR, yet TCRdb's version contains in-frame clones alone and is incomplete. The table lists roughly 57,000 clones, approximately 80% of them singletons, with around 45% in the top ten. The sequencing sample was made of peripheral blood. Source of these receptors: a man aged 70-80 years with active or convalescent COVID-19.

The chain is built from TRBV5-1 and TRBJ2-3, with a weak D call TRBD2 (6 bases). V lost 0 bases, J lost 1 base, and 9 bases lay in between. CDR3 size: 15 residues. CDR1 and CDR2 (germline): SGHRS, YFSETQ. The CDR3 spells CASSLGGIRTDTQYF. The DNA of the CDR3 is TGCGCCAGCAGCTTGGGCGGGATACGCACAGATACGCAGTATTTT.

The genes are TRBV19 and TRBJ1-5; the match to TRBD1 covers 11 bases. Germline CDR1 is LNHDA and CDR2 is SQIVND (reference sequence). The length of the CDR3 is 17 residues. The J segment lost 1 base and the V segment lost 5 bases, leaving 7 bases of the junction unmatched. CDR3 sequence (DNA): TGTGCCAGTAGTCGGACAGGGGGCCTATCGAGCAATCAGCCCCAGCATTTT. Residues: CASSRTGGLSSNQPQHF.

The chain carries TRBV27 and TRBJ1-2; TRBD1 matches 9 bases. V shed 5 bases, J shed 4 bases, and the junction held 8 bases outside the gene matches. Germline lookup yields CDR1 MNHEY and CDR2 SMNVEV (reference sequence). CDR3 size: 15 residues. Here the CDR3 DNA reads TGTGCCAGCAGTGGGGGGACAGGGCGAGGCTATGGCTACACCTTC. Its protein product is CASSGGTGRGYGYTF.

The chain recombines TRBV7-2 with TRBJ2-2; D uncertain. The CDR3 is 14 residues long. Germline V gives CDR1 SGHTA, CDR2 FQGNSA. V dropped 5 bases and J dropped 2 bases, with 9 bases sitting between them. This CDR3 is CASSLVHNTGELFF. The CDR3 nucleotides are TGTGCCAGCAGCCTGGTACACAACACCGGGGAGCTGTTTTTT. Supplemented by reference TRBV7-2 and TRBJ2-2, the full variable domain reads GAGVSQSPSNKVTEKGKDVELRCDPISGHTALYWYRQSLGQGLEFLIYFQGNSAPDKSGLPSDRFSAERTGGSVSTLTIQRTQQEDSAVYLCASSLVHNTGELFFGEGSRLTVL.

The chain is built from TRBV6-6 and TRBJ2-5; the match to TRBD2 covers 10 bases. V gave up 6 bases and J gave up 2 bases; unmatched junction bases: 6. Germline CDR1 reads MNHNY; CDR2 reads SVGAGI (reference sequence). The CDR3 is 15 amino acids. The CDR3 sequence: CASSSQRGGQETQYF. Here the CDR3 DNA reads TGTGCCAGCAGCTCACAGCGGGGGGGACAAGAGACCCAGTACTTC.

The rearrangement uses TRBV12-3 or TRBV12-4 and TRBJ1-2, with TRBD1 matching 8 bases. This CDR3 has 13 amino acids. V dropped 6 bases and J dropped 4; count of bases not matched to a gene: 4. CDR3 amino acids: CASRPGTGYGYTF. In nucleotides, the CDR3 is TGTGCCAGCAGGCCCGGGACAGGCTATGGCTACACCTTC.

This chain joins TRBV6-5 and TRBJ2-3; a weak D match, TRBD2 (5 bases). The CDR3 is 16 residues long. Per the germline V gene, CDR1 is MNHEY and CDR2 is SVGAGI. V lost 2 bases and J lost 0, with 12 bases in between. The CDR3 reads CASSYAAGASTDTQYF. In DNA, the CDR3 is TGTGCCAGCAGTTACGCGGCGGGTGCTAGCACAGATACGCAGTATTTT.

The V and J genes are TRBV19 and TRBJ2-2; 7 positions match TRBD1. J gave up 6 bases and V 4 bases, and 2 bases lay outside the gene matches. The CDR3 extends over 13 amino acids. Germline CDR1 is LNHDA and CDR2 is SQIVND (reference sequence). CDR3 sequence: CASSTTGAGELFF. The CDR3 nucleotides read TGTGCCAGTAGTACAACAGGGGCCGGGGAGCTGTTTTTT.

This chain links TRBV7-2 with TRBJ2-1; 7 positions match TRBD2. The germline gives CDR1 SGHTA, CDR2 FQGNSA. Germline trimming cut 7 bases from V and 4 bases from J; bases unmatched to any gene: 7. This CDR3 spans 14 amino acids. CDR3 sequence (DNA): TGTGCCAGCACCTGGGCTAGCGGATACAATGAGCAGTTCTTC. This encodes CASTWASGYNEQFF.

On this clone: This specimen includes other DNA sequences encoding the same CDR3. The CDR3 sequence: CASSQRTSGSYNEQFF. CDR3 nucleotides: TGTGCCAGCAGCCAACGGACTAGCGGCTCCTACAATGAGCAGTTCTTC. This chain links TRBV4-2 with TRBJ2-1; 10 bases fit TRBD2. This CDR3 has 16 amino acids. The trim removed 2 bases at V and 0 bases at J, leaving 1 base unmatched. Germline CDR1 and CDR2: LGHNA and YNFKEQ.

This clone turned up a few times. V is TRBV7-3 and J is TRBJ2-7, with D unresolved. Germline lookup yields CDR1 SGHTA and CDR2 FQGTGA. Deletions cut 1 base from V and 6 bases from J, with 13 bases between. The CDR3 is 14 amino acids. CDR3 amino acids: CASSLIPQAGEQYF. DNA of the CDR3: TGTGCCAGCAGCTTAATTCCCCAGGCAGGCGAGCAGTACTTC.

This rearrangement joins TRBV30 to TRBJ1-1; 11 bases agree with TRBD1. CDR1 and CDR2 from the germline V gene are GTSNPN and SVGIG (reference sequence). The trim removed 3 bases at V and 4 bases at J, leaving 1 base unmatched. CDR3 length equals 13 residues. The CDR3 DNA sequence: TGTGCCTGGAGGGGACAGGGGGTCACTGAAGCTTTCTTT. Its protein is CAWRGQGVTEAFF.

The chain employs TRBV4-3 and TRBJ2-3, with D hard to call. The CDR3 runs to 15 residues. The germline V gene has CDR1 LGHNA and CDR2 YSLEER. Trimming took off 4 bases at V and 5 bases at J, with 16 bases between the two ends. The CDR3 region has the DNA TGCGCCAGCAGCCGAACTCGCGGATCGGGAGATACGCAGTATTTT. Translated: CASSRTRGSGDTQYF.